This is a list of T cell receptor beta chains from one sample in a study of shared clonotypes between healthy human individuals. Clones were sequenced by immunoSEQ multiplex PCR, and TCRdb holds only the in-frame ones, with some missing. The sample comprises 2 million to 2.5 million clones, roughly 92% of which are singletons, and 0.3% to 0.45% rests with the top ten. The sequencing sample was made of naive CD4+ T cells from PBMCs. The receptors stem from a man aged 18 to 35 in good health. Some clones in this sample may be carry-over from other donors' samples. CDR3s include the opening cysteine and the closing phenylalanine or tryptophan. A D gene is named only where the DNA matches it firmly. Some rows mark clone size as missing; the rest say once, few, many or name a class of expanded clone.

>TRBV6-1|-|TRBJ2-7|-
TGTGCCAGCAGTGGCCCGGGACGGGCCTGTCTTGATGACTTC
CASSGPGRACLDDF
>TRBV6-5|-|TRBJ1-3|-
TGTGCCAGCAGGGGACTCTCTGGAAACACCATATATTTT
CASRGLSGNTIYF
>TRBV7-3|TRBD1|TRBJ2-7|few
TGTGCCAGCAGCTGGGACAGGGGCTACGAGCAGTACTTC
CASSWDRGYEQYF
>TRBV28|TRBD1|TRBJ1-1|-
TGTGCCAGTCGTATAGGACAGGGTTACACTGAAGCTTTCTTT
CASRIGQGYTEAFF
>TRBV14|-|TRBJ2-6|-
TGTGCCAGCAGCCAAGATGGGGTATTTGAGTACTTCTCTGGGGCCAACGTCCTGACTTTC
CASSQDGVFEYFSGANVLTF
>TRBV6-1|TRBD1|TRBJ2-3|-
TGTGCCAGCCTCCGCACAGGGGGTACAGATACGCAGTATTTT
CASLRTGGTDTQYF
>TRBV2|-|TRBJ1-1|-
TGTGCCAGCAGTCAAATAGGCAGTGCCAGAGCTTTCTTT
CASSQIGSARAFF
>TRBV2|TRBD1|TRBJ1-4|-
TGTGCCAGCAGCATAACAGGGGGATCAACTAATGAAAAACTGTTTTTT
CASSITGGSTNEKLFF
>TRBV7-9|-|TRBJ2-7|-
TGTGCCAGCAGCTTAGTTGTGGCGGATTACGAGCAGTACTTC
CASSLVVADYEQYF
>TRBV5-1|TRBD2|TRBJ2-7|-
TGCGCCAGCAGCTTGGCACTAGCGGCTACGGAGCAGTACTTC
CASSLALAATEQYF
>TRBV18|-|TRBJ2-7|once
TGTGCCAGCTCACGGGCGGGGTACGAGCAGTACTTC
CASSRAGYEQYF
>TRBV7-9|-|TRBJ1-4|-
TGTGCCAGCAGCCCCGGGGGCACCACTAATGAAAAACTGTTTTTT
CASSPGGTTNEKLFF
>TRBV5-1|-|TRBJ2-7|once
TGCGCCAGCAGCTCGACAGGCTCCTACGAGCAGTACTTC
CASSSTGSYEQYF
>TRBV5-1|TRBD1|TRBJ1-2|few
TGCGCCAGCAGCCGCTCGACAGGGAACAATGCCGGCTACACCTTC
CASSRSTGNNAGYTF
>TRBV2|TRBD1|TRBJ2-3|-
TGTGCCAGCAGGCCCGACAGGGCCCGCACAGATACGCAGTATTTT
CASRPDRARTDTQYF
>TRBV27|TRBD1|TRBJ2-1|many
TGTGCCAGCAGTTCCCGGACAGGGTACAATGAGCAGTTCTTC
CASSSRTGYNEQFF
>TRBV13|-|TRBJ2-7|-
TGTGCCAGCAGCTTAGTTACCGGGAGTACGTACGAGCAGTACTTC
CASSLVTGSTYEQYF
>TRBV29-1|TRBD1|TRBJ1-2|-
TGCAGCGAAGACAGGGCTGGCTACACCTTC
CSEDRAGYTF
>TRBV28|-|TRBJ1-2|-
TGTGCCAGCAGTTCTCCAGGGGTCTATGGCTACACCTTC
CASSSPGVYGYTF
>TRBV10-3|-|TRBJ1-2|-
TGTGCCATCAGTGAGTCGACGGGGCCCTATGGCTACACCTTC
CAISESTGPYGYTF
>TRBV5-6|TRBD1|TRBJ2-7|-
TGTGCCAGCAGCAGAAGGGGACAGCTGTCCTACGAGCAGTACTTC
CASSRRGQLSYEQYF
>TRBV28|TRBD1|TRBJ2-3|-
TGTGCCAGCAGTTTATGGAGTGGGGGACAGGGAAGCTCAGATACGCAGTATTTT
CASSLWSGGQGSSDTQYF
>TRBV4-3|-|TRBJ2-4|-
TGCGCCAGCAGCCAAGGGGAACATGGGTCCATTCAGTACTTC
CASSQGEHGSIQYF